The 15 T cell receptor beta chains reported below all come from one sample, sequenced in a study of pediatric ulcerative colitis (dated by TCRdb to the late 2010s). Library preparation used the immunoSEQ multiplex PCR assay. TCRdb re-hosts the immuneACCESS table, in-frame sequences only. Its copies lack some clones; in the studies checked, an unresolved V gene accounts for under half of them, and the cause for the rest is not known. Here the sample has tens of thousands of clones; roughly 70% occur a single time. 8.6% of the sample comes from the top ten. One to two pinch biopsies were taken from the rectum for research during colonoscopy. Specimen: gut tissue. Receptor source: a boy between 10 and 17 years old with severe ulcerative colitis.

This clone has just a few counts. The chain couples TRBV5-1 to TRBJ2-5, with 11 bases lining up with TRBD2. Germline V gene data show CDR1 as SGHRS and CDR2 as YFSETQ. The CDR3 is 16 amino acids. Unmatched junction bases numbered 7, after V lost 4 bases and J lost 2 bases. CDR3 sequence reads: CASSTPGTSGQETQYF. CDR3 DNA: TGCGCCAGCAGCACCCCCGGGACTAGCGGTCAAGAGACCCAGTACTTC.

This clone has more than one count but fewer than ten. CDR3 coding DNA: TGTGCCAGCTCACCAATGACTAGTGGGGGGCGAAATACGCAGTATTTT. Protein product: CASSPMTSGGRNTQYF. The chain employs TRBV18 and TRBJ2-3; either TRBD1 or TRBD2 may supply D (6 bases each). Trimming cost V 2 bases and J 7 bases, with 19 bases left between them. Germline V gene lookup returns CDR1 KGHSH and CDR2 LQKENI. CDR3 length equals 16 residues.

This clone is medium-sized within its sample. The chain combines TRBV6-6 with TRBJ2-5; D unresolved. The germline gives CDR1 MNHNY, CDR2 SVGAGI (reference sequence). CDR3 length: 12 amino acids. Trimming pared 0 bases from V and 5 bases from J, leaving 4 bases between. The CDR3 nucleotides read TGTGCCAGCAGTTACTCGTCGGAGACCCAGTACTTC. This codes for CASSYSSETQYF.

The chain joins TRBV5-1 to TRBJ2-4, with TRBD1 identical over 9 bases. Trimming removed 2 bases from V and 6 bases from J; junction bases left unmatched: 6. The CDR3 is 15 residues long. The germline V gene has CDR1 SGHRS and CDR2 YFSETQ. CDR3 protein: CASSLDPGQGNIQYF. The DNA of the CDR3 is TGCGCCAGCAGCTTAGATCCGGGACAGGGAAACATTCAGTACTTC.

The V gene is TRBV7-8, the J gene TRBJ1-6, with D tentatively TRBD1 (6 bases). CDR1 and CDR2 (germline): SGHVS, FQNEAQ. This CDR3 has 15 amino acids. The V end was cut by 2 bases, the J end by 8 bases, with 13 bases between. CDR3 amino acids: CASSLRTGLDSPLHF. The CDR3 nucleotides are TGTGCCAGCAGCTTAAGAACAGGGCTTGATTCACCCCTCCACTTT.

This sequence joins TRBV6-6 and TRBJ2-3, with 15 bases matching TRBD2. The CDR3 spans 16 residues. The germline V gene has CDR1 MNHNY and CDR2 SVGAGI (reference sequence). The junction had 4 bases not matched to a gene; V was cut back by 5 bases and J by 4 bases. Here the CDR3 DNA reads TGTGCCAGCAGTGGGACTAGCGGGGGGATTGCAGATACGCAGTATTTT. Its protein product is CASSGTSGGIADTQYF.

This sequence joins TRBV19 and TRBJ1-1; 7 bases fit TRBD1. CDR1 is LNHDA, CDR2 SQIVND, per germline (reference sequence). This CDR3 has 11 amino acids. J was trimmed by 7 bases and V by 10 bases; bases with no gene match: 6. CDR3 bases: TGTGCCACGGGGGACAGAATTGAAGCTTTCTTT. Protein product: CATGDRIEAFF. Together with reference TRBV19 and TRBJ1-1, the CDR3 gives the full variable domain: DGGITQSPKYLFRKEGQNVTLSCEQNLNHDAMYWYRQDPGQGLRLIYYSQIVNDFQKGDIAEGYSVSREKKESFPLTVTSAQKNPTAFYLCATGDRIEAFFGQGTRLTVV.

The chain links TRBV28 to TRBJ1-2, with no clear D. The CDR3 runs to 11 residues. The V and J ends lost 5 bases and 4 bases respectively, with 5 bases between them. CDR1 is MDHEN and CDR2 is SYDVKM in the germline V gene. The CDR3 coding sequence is TGTGCCAGCAGTGACCGCTATGGCTACACCTTC. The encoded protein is CASSDRYGYTF.

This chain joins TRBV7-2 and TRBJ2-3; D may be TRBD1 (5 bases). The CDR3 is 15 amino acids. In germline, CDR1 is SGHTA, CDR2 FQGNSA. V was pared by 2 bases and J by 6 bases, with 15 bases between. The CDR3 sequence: CASSLNWLAGDTQYF. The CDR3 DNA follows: TGTGCCAGCAGCTTAAACTGGTTAGCAGGGGATACGCAGTATTTT.

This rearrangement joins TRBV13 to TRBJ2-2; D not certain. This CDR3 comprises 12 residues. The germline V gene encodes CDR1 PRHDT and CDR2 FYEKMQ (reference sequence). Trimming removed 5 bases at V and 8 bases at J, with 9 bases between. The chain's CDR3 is CASSQEIGELFF. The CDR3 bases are TGTGCCAGCAGCCAAGAAATAGGGGAGCTGTTTTTT.

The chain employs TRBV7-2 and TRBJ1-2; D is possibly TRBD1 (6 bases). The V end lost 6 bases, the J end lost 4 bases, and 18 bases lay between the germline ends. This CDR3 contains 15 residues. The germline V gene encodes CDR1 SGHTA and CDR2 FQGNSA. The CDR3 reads CASSSSGGLGYGYTF. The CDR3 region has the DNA TGTGCCAGCAGTTCGAGCGGGGGGCTTGGCTATGGCTACACCTTC.

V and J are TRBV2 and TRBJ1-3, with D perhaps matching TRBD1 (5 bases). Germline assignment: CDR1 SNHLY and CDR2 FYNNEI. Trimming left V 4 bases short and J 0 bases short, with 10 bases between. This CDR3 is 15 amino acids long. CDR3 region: CASSADSLSGNTIYF. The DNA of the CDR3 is TGTGCCAGCAGTGCTGACAGCCTCTCTGGAAACACCATATATTTT.

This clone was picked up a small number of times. Here the CDR3 reads CASSPLADWGNSPLHF. The CDR3 bases are TGTGCCAGCAGCCCCCTAGCTGACTGGGGAAATTCACCCCTCCACTTT. The chain joins TRBV9 to TRBJ1-6; D remains unclear. The CDR3 sequence is 16 residues long. Per germline, CDR1 SGDLS and CDR2 YYNGEE. V lost 4 bases, J lost 7 bases, and 18 bases lay in between.

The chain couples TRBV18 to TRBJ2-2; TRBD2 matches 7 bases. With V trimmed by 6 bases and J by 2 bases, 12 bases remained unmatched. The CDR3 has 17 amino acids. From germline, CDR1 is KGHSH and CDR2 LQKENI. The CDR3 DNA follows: TGTGCCAGCTCCTCAGCGTGGGGGGGAGCAAACACCGGGGAGCTGTTTTTT. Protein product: CASSSAWGGANTGELFF.

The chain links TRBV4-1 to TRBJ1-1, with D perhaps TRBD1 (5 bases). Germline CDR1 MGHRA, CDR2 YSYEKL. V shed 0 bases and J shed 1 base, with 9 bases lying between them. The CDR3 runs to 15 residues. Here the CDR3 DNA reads TGCGCCAGCAGCCAAGATCAGGGAGGGAACACTGAAGCTTTCTTT. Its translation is CASSQDQGGNTEAFF.